The 14 T cell receptor beta chains given below trace back to one sample, sequenced in a study of blood T cell repertoires in COVID-19. TCRdb's copy holds only in-frame clones and misses some; the assay was immunoSEQ multiplex PCR. This sample yields some 40,000 clones, of which around 87% are seen a single time; 20% belongs to the top ten. Sequenced: peripheral blood. The receptor set was obtained from a man aged 55-75 years with acute or convalescent COVID-19.

The chain employs TRBV5-1 and TRBJ1-1, with TRBD1 matching 8 bases. V trimming: 4 bases; J trimming: 5 bases; junction bases outside the gene matches: 13. The CDR3 runs 16 residues. Germline CDR1 is SGHRS and CDR2 is YFSETQ. The CDR3 sequence is CASSPGGLSERTEAFF. CDR3 nucleotide sequence: TGCGCCAGCAGCCCAGGGGGCCTCTCCGAACGGACTGAAGCTTTCTTT.

This sequence joins TRBV20-1 and TRBJ2-5; D uncertain. There are 13 residues in the CDR3. Germline V gene sequence: CDR1 DFQATT, CDR2 SNEGSKA (reference sequence). V lost 3 bases and J lost 0, with 8 bases in between. This CDR3 is CSASKNYQETQYF. The CDR3 region has the DNA TGCAGTGCTAGTAAGAACTACCAAGAGACCCAGTACTTC.

This sequence joins TRBV5-1 and TRBJ2-2; D unresolved. V was trimmed by 1 base and J by 6 bases, leaving 10 bases between them. CDR3 length equals 14 residues. The germline gives CDR1 SGHRS, CDR2 YFSETQ. The CDR3 sequence: CASSLLRFSGELFF. CDR3 DNA: TGCGCCAGCAGCTTGTTACGGTTTTCCGGGGAGCTGTTTTTT.

This sequence joins TRBV6-5 and TRBJ1-1; TRBD1 matches 7 bases. The CDR3 is made up of 15 amino acids. V lost 8 bases to trimming and J lost 1 base; unmatched junction nucleotides: 10. Germline V CDR1 and CDR2: MNHEY, SVGAGI. As DNA, the CDR3 is TGTGCCAGCCTCCGAGGGGGACAGTCGAACACTGAAGCTTTCTTT. This sequence encodes CASLRGGQSNTEAFF.

The chain is built from TRBV13 and TRBJ2-3; 12 bases fit TRBD2. J was trimmed by 4 bases and V by 5 bases; bases with no gene match: 10. The CDR3 is 17 amino acids. CDR1 is PRHDT and CDR2 is FYEKMQ in the germline V gene (reference sequence). The CDR3: CASSQGLAGGPADTQYF. The CDR3 coding sequence is TGTGCCAGCAGCCAAGGCCTAGCGGGAGGGCCCGCAGATACGCAGTATTTT.

The rearrangement joins TRBV19 to TRBJ1-1, with D possibly matching TRBD1 (5 bases). The CDR3 has 13 amino acids. Germline V gene lookup returns CDR1 LNHDA and CDR2 SQIVND (reference sequence). Trimming left V 10 bases short and J 0 bases short, with 12 bases between. CDR3 sequence (DNA): TGTGCCACGGAGGGGAATTTGAACACTGAAGCTTTCTTT. This encodes CATEGNLNTEAFF.

This chain joins TRBV7-9 and TRBJ2-7; 9 bases map to TRBD2. This CDR3 region has 15 residues. The V gene end was trimmed by 8 bases and the J gene end by 3 bases; junction bases not matched to a gene: 11. Germline CDR1 SEHNR, CDR2 FQNEAQ (reference sequence). The CDR3 sequence: CASAESGRTVYEQYF. The CDR3 nucleotides are TGTGCCAGCGCAGAAAGCGGGAGGACAGTCTACGAGCAGTACTTC.

This clone was seen more than once but under ten times. This rearrangement joins TRBV7-2 to TRBJ1-2; 9 bases are shared with TRBD1. V dropped 5 bases and J dropped 5; count of bases not matched to a gene: 12. From germline, CDR1 is SGHTA and CDR2 FQGNSA. This CDR3 has 16 residues. The CDR3 region has the DNA TGTGCCAGCAGCCTTACCGGGACAGGGATTGGATATGGCTACACCTTC. Translated: CASSLTGTGIGYGYTF.

The chain combines TRBV6-4 with TRBJ1-6; the D is unclear. This CDR3 contains 13 residues. The V end lost 6 bases, the J end lost 9 bases, and 12 bases lay between the germline ends. Looked up from germline, CDR1 is MRHNA and CDR2 is SNTAGT. The CDR3 reads CASSLERRSPLHF. The CDR3 DNA is TGTGCCAGCAGCCTTGAGAGGCGTTCACCCCTCCACTTT.

In this sample, this clone turned up a few times. The V and J genes are TRBV11-2 and TRBJ2-7, with a tentative D call TRBD1 (5 bases). The germline gives CDR1 SGHAT, CDR2 FQNNGV. This CDR3 is built from 16 residues. Trimming left V 0 bases short and J 2 bases short, with 14 bases between. The CDR3 DNA reads as TGTGCCAGCAGCTTAGAGCTCGTCAGGGCTACCTACGAGCAGTACTTC. Its protein product is CASSLELVRATYEQYF.

This chain connects TRBV6-5 to TRBJ1-2; 7 positions match TRBD1. The V gene end was trimmed by 1 base and the J gene end by 6 bases; junction bases not matched to a gene: 5. The CDR3 has 14 amino acids. Germline CDR1 reads MNHEY; CDR2 reads SVGAGI. The CDR3 here is CASSYWDSKNGYTF. In nucleotides, the CDR3 is TGTGCCAGCAGTTACTGGGACAGCAAAAATGGCTACACCTTC.

CDR3 nucleotides: TGTGCCAGCAACCGAGTTCGCCATGGCTACACCTTC. Translating gives CASNRVRHGYTF. V gene TRBV12-3 or TRBV12-4 combines with J gene TRBJ1-2; D not resolved. V gave up 7 bases and J gave up 6 bases, with 12 bases separating them. This CDR3 has 12 amino acids.

This chain's CDR3 is CASTQQRGPNTEAFF. The CDR3 DNA reads as TGTGCCAGCACCCAGCAGCGGGGGCCGAACACTGAAGCTTTCTTT. The chain is built from TRBV11-2 and TRBJ1-1; possible D gene TRBD1, 6 bases. This CDR3 contains 15 residues. Deletions cut 7 bases from V and 1 base from J, with 16 bases between. Germline V lookup: CDR1 SGHAT, CDR2 FQNNGV.

This sequence joins TRBV12-3 or TRBV12-4 and TRBJ1-1; unclear D gene. This CDR3 has 12 residues. The V and J ends lost 6 bases and 6 bases respectively, with 11 bases between them. DNA for the CDR3: TGTGCCAGCAGCCCGAACAGTCCTGAAGCTTTCTTT. It translates to CASSPNSPEAFF.